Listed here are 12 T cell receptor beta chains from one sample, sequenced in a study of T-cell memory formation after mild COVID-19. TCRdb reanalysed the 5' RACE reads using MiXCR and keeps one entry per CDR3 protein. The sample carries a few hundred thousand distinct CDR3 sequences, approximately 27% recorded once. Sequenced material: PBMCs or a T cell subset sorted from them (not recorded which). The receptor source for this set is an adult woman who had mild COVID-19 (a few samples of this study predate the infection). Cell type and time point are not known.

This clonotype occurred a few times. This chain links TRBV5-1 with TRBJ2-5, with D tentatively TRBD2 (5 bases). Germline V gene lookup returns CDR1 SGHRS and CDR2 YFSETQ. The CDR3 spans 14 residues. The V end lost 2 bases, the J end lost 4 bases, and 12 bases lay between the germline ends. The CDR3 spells CASSFEGSIETQYF. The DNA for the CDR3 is TGCGCCAGCAGCTTCGAGGGTTCAATAGAGACCCAGTACTTC.

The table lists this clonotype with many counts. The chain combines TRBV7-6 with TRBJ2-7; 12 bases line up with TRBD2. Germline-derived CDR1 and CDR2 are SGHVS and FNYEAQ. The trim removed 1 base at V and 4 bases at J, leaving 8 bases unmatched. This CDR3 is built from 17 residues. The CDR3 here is CASSLVASGGERYEQYF. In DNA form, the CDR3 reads TGTGCCAGCAGCTTAGTGGCTAGCGGGGGGGAACGGTACGAGCAGTACTTC.

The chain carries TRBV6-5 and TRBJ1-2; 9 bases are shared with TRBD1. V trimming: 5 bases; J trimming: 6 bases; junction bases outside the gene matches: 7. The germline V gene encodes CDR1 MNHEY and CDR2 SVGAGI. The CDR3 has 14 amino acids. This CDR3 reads CASSRDRVGHGYTF. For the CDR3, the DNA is TGTGCCAGCAGTAGGGACAGGGTTGGCCATGGCTACACCTTC.

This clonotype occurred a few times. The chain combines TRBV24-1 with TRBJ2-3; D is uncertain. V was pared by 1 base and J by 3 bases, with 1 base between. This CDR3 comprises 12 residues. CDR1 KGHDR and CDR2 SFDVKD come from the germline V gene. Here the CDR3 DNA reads TGTGCCACCAGTGATTTTACAGATACGCAGTATTTT. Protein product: CATSDFTDTQYF.

The CDR3 region is CASARDDGTPYF. The CDR3 region has the DNA TGTGCTAGTGCCAGAGATGACGGGACTCCCTATTTT. The chain uses TRBV12-5 and TRBJ2-3, with D perhaps matching TRBD2 (6 bases). The CDR3 runs 12 residues. The V gene's germline CDR1 is LGHNT and CDR2 FRNRAP. V lost 7 bases and J 15 bases, leaving 20 bases between the germline ends.

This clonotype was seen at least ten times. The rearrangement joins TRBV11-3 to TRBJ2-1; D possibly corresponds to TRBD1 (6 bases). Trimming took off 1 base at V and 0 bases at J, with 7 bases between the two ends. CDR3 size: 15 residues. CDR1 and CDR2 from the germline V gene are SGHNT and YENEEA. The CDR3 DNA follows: TGTGCCAGCAGCTTAGTCAGGGGCTCCTACAATGAGCAGTTCTTC. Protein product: CASSLVRGSYNEQFF. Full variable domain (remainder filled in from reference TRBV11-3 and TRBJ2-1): EAGVVQSPRYKIIEKKQPVAFWCNPISGHNTLYWYLQNLGQGPELLIRYENEEAVDDSQLPKDRFSAERLKGVDSTLKIQPAELGDSAVYLCASSLVRGSYNEQFFGPGTRLTVL.

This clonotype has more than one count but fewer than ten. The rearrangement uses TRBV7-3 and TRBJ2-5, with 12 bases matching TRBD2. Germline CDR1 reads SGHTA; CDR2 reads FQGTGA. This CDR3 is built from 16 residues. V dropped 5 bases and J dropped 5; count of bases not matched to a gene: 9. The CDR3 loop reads CASSPSGLAGMETQYF. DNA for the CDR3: TGTGCCAGCAGCCCTTCCGGACTAGCGGGGATGGAGACCCAGTACTTC. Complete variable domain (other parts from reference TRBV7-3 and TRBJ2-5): GAGVSQTPSNKVTEKGKYVELRCDPISGHTALYWYRQSLGQGPEFLIYFQGTGAADDSGLPNDRFFAVRPEGSVSTLKIQRTERGDSAVYLCASSPSGLAGMETQYFGPGTRLLVL.

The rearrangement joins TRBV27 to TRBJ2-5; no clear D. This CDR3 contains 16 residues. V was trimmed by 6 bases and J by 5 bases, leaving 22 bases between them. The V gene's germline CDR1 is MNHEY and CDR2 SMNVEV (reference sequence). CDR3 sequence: CASSFPLTCWWETQYF. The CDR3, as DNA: TGTGCCAGCAGCTTCCCTCTCACCTGTTGGTGGGAGACCCAGTACTTC.

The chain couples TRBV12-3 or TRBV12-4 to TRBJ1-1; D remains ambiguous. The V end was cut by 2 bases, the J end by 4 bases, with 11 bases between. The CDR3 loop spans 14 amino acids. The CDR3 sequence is CASSLRRQATEAFF. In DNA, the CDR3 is TGTGCCAGCAGTTTACGCCGGCAGGCCACTGAAGCTTTCTTT.

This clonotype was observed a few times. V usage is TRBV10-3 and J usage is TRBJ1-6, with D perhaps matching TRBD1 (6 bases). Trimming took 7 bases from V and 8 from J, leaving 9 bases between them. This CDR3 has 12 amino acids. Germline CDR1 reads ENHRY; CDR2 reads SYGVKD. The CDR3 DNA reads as TGTGCCATCAAAGGGGGAGATTCACCCCTCCACTTT. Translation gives CAIKGGDSPLHF.

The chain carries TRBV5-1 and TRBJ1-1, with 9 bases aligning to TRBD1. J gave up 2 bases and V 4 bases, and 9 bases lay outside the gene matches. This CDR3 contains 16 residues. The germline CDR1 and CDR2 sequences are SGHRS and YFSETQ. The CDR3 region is CASSEGQGPANTEAFF. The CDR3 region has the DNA TGCGCCAGCAGCGAGGGACAGGGACCCGCCAACACTGAAGCTTTCTTT.

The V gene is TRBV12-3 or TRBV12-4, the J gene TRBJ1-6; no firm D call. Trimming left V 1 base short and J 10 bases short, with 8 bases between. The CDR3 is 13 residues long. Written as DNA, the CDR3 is TGTGCCAGCAGTTTAGGAGCGGTATCACCCCTCCACTTT. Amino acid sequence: CASSLGAVSPLHF.